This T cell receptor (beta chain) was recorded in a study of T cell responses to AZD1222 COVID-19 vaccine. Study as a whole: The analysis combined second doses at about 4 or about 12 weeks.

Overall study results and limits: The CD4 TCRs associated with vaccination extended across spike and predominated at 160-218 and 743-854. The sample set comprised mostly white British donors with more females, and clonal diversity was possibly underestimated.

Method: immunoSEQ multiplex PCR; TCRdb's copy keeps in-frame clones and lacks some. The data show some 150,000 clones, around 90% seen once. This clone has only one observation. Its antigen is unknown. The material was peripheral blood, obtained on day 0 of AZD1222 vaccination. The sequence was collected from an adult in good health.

This CDR3 reads CASSERRYNSPLHF. The CDR3 DNA follows: TGTGCCAGCAGTGAAAGACGGTATAATTCACCCCTCCACTTT. The J gene is TRBJ1-6, the V gene TRBV2; D not resolved. The germline V gene has CDR1 SNHLY and CDR2 FYNNEI. Trimming removed 2 bases from V and 4 bases from J, with 6 bases in between. The CDR3 runs to 14 residues.